This T cell receptor (beta chain) was sequenced for a study of T cell responses to AZD1222 COVID-19 vaccine. Broader study findings: Clonal diversity may have been underestimated, and the donors were mostly white British, with more females than males. None of the repertoires were sampled until the peak T cell response had passed.

The table came from immunoSEQ multiplex PCR; TCRdb's copy has only in-frame clones and leaves some out. Of some 130,000 clones in the sample, approximately 92% are singletons; the top ten hold 6% to 7%. Comments on this clone: The antigen is unknown.

Germline values: CDR1 MRHNA, CDR2 SNTAGT. The V end lost 10 bases, the J end lost 1 base, and 34 bases lay between the germline ends. The CDR3 has 20 residues. Second doses were pooled across both intervals (about 4 or about 12 weeks). This sample comprised peripheral blood, obtained 28 days after the second AZD1222 dose. The J gene is TRBJ1-1, the V gene TRBV6-4; D remains ambiguous. The receptor's source is an adult who received the AZD1222 COVID-19 vaccine. The CDR3 nucleotides are TGTGCCATCCCCTCCCCTTGGATTGGCCCCCCCCTTAACCGGAACACTGAAGCTTTCTTT. Translated, it gives CAIPSPWIGPPLNRNTEAFF.